This TCR beta chain was retrieved from a study of low-dose radiotherapy and immunotherapy resistance in tumors. The table lists this clonotype with many counts. First-strand cDNA relied on TRAV- and TRBV-specific primers spanning alpha and beta chains. With a constant-region primer and a V-primer adapter, TCRs were subjected to 20 PCR cycles of amplification. Each CDR3 protein is one row after TCRdb ran MiXCR on the reads. This table has tens of thousands of distinct CDR3 sequences, around 32% appearing once. The time point here: before trial treatment. The donors, trial participants, received nivolumab, ipilimumab, aspirin, low-dose cyclophosphamide and low-dose radiotherapy. Patients with advanced, tumor-infiltrating lymphocyte-negative solid tumors were eligible. The germline V gene encodes CDR1 SGHAT and CDR2 FQNNGV. The V and J ends lost 5 bases and 3 bases, in that order; junction bases with no gene match: 13. CDR3 length: 17 amino acids.

Sequencing was performed on PBMCs, taken before treatment. The sequence was collected from a female donor with ovarian cancer. J is TRBJ2-7 and V is TRBV11-2; 10 positions match TRBD2. CDR3 loop: CASSPPILAGVFYEQYF. CDR3 nucleotides: TGTGCCAGCAGCCCGCCGATTCTAGCGGGAGTTTTCTACGAGCAGTACTTC.